A selection of T cell receptor beta chains follows, all from one sample in a study of CD4 T cells in relation to SARS-CoV-2 and coronaviruses. These receptors' targets are unknown. Here immunoSEQ multiplex PCR was the method, and the copy in TCRdb shows in-frame clones only, minus some. The sample shows approximately 20,000 clones, roughly 62% of them seen only once. Material for sequencing was CD4+ T cells from PBMCs, cultured in vitro. These receptors all come from a human donor in good health. The CDR3 runs from the conserved cysteine through the conserved F or W. A D gene is named only where the DNA matches it firmly. A row's size may be missing; if present it is once, few, many or a size class.

d_call	clone_size	v_call	j_call	cdr3_aa	cdr3_nt
NA	NA	TRBV5-6	TRBJ1-3	CASSSYETGSGNTIYF	TGTGCCAGCAGCTCATATGAGACAGGCTCTGGAAACACCATATATTTT
NA	NA	TRBV11-2	TRBJ2-7	CASSLQTYGEQYF	TGTGCCAGCAGCTTACAGACGTACGGGGAGCAGTACTTC
NA	NA	TRBV11-2	TRBJ1-1	CASSLFVSLNTEAFF	TGTGCCAGCAGCCTCTTTGTCAGTTTGAACACTGAAGCTTTCTTT
NA	few	TRBV7-2	TRBJ2-7	CASSLAGQSNEQYF	TGTGCCAGCAGCTTAGCTGGACAGAGTAACGAGCAGTACTTC
TRBD2	few	TRBV7-3	TRBJ2-1	CASSPSGMSYNEQFF	TGTGCCAGCAGCCCAAGCGGGATGTCCTACAATGAGCAGTTCTTC
NA	NA	TRBV19	TRBJ2-3	CASSSLGTDTQYF	TGTGCCAGTAGCTCCCTGGGCACAGATACGCAGTATTTT
TRBD2	NA	TRBV29-1	TRBJ2-7	CSVAGGRHEQYF	TGCAGCGTTGCGGGAGGCCGACACGAGCAGTACTTC
TRBD2	NA	TRBV7-9	TRBJ2-3	CASSLRTRGDTQYF	TGTGCCAGCAGCTTACGGACTAGGGGAGATACGCAGTATTTT
NA	NA	TRBV10-1	TRBJ1-1	CASSPGPWSTEAFF	TGCGCCAGCAGTCCGGGACCCTGGTCCACTGAAGCTTTCTTT
NA	NA	TRBV5-5	TRBJ2-3	CASSAGTLHTDTQYF	TGTGCCAGCAGCGCCGGGACTCTTCACACAGATACGCAGTATTTT
TRBD2	NA	TRBV7-2	TRBJ2-1	CASSPRYGGEGNEQFF	TGTGCCAGCAGCCCCAGGTACGGTGGGGAGGGGAATGAGCAGTTCTTC
NA	NA	TRBV5-1	TRBJ2-2	CASSLGINGELFF	TGCGCCAGCAGCTTGGGTATCAACGGGGAGCTGTTTTTT
TRBD2	NA	TRBV18	TRBJ2-3	CASSLGLESDTQYF	TGTGCCAGCTCACTGGGACTAGAGTCAGATACGCAGTATTTT
TRBD1	NA	TRBV3-1/TRBV3-2	TRBJ2-5	CASSQQDREWETQYF	TGTGCCAGCAGCCAACAGGACAGGGAGTGGGAGACCCAGTACTTC
TRBD1	NA	TRBV11-2	TRBJ1-1	CASSFLTGLAFF	TGTGCCAGCAGCTTCCTGACAGGGTTAGCTTTCTTT
NA	NA	TRBV4-3	TRBJ2-2	CASSQRRRAGELFF	TGCGCCAGCAGCCAGCGCAGGAGGGCCGGGGAGCTGTTTTTT
TRBD2	NA	TRBV9	TRBJ2-3	CASSAWSERTSGPPDTQYF	TGTGCCAGCAGCGCCTGGTCAGAGAGGACTAGCGGGCCCCCAGATACGCAGTATTTT
NA	once	TRBV12-3/TRBV12-4	TRBJ2-7	CASSIRGAGEQYF	TGTGCCAGCAGTATCCGGGGGGCGGGCGAGCAGTACTTC
NA	NA	TRBV7-8	TRBJ1-1	CASSLGWQNTEAFF	TGTGCCAGCAGCTTAGGGTGGCAAAACACTGAAGCTTTCTTT
TRBD1	NA	TRBV7-2	TRBJ1-1	CASSITTGVEAFF	TGTGCCAGCAGCATCACTACAGGGGTTGAAGCTTTCTTT
TRBD2	NA	TRBV7-2	TRBJ2-3	CASSWGLAGDGDTQYF	TGTGCCAGCAGCTGGGGACTAGCGGGGGATGGAGATACGCAGTATTTT
NA	few	TRBV6-6	TRBJ1-4	CATRAGGTNEKLFF	TGTGCCACCCGGGCCGGCGGGACTAATGAAAAACTGTTTTTT
NA	NA	TRBV7-2	TRBJ1-2	CASSLGGKGDGYTF	TGTGCCAGCAGCTTAGGAGGGAAGGGAGATGGCTACACCTTC
TRBD1	NA	TRBV19	TRBJ1-6	CASSDRGNSPLHF	TGTGCCAGTAGCGACAGGGGCAATTCACCCCTCCACTTT
TRBD2	few	TRBV10-1	TRBJ2-7	CASGGAGRAEKPYEQYF	TGCGCCAGCGGGGGGGCCGGGAGGGCCGAAAAACCCTACGAGCAGTACTTC
NA	NA	TRBV4-3	TRBJ2-7	CASSRLASGDDEQYF	TGCGCCAGCAGCCGATTGGCCTCCGGGGATGACGAGCAGTACTTC
NA	NA	TRBV2	TRBJ2-4	CASRDRRGENIQYF	TGTGCCAGCAGAGACAGACGGGGCGAAAACATTCAGTACTTC
NA	NA	TRBV7-2	TRBJ2-3	CASSPTGNTQYF	TGTGCCAGCAGCCCCACAGGGAATACGCAGTATTTT
NA	NA	TRBV2	TRBJ2-7	CASSYDGTPFF	TGTGCCAGCAGTTACGACGGGACACCTTTCTTC
NA	NA	TRBV5-1	TRBJ1-4	CASSLAGTRGEKLFF	TGCGCCAGCAGCTTGGCCGGGACAAGAGGGGAAAAACTGTTTTTT
TRBD2	NA	TRBV2	TRBJ2-3	CASSEGVLAGRDTQYF	TGTGCCAGCAGTGAAGGGGTCCTAGCGGGAAGGGATACGCAGTATTTT
NA	NA	TRBV29-1	TRBJ2-7	CSVAPSSYEQYF	TGCAGCGTAGCCCCGAGCTCCTACGAGCAGTACTTC
NA	NA	TRBV7-8	TRBJ2-3	CASSLGGPDTQYF	TGTGCCAGCAGCTTGGGGGGACCAGATACGCAGTATTTT
NA	few	TRBV7-9	TRBJ1-3	CASSTNRAGNTIYF	TGTGCCAGCAGCACCAACAGGGCTGGAAACACCATATATTTT
NA	NA	TRBV5-1	TRBJ2-5	CASSLMTSQETQYF	TGCGCCAGCAGCTTGATGACTTCACAAGAGACCCAGTACTTC
NA	NA	TRBV19	TRBJ1-5	CASSTQGAGQPQHF	TGTGCCAGTAGCACCCAAGGGGCAGGGCAGCCCCAGCATTTT
NA	few	TRBV10-1	TRBJ1-3	CASSESNRLGNTIYF	TGCGCCAGCAGTGAGTCGAACAGGCTCGGAAACACCATATATTTT
TRBD2	NA	TRBV12-3/TRBV12-4	TRBJ2-7	CASTLSGYEQYF	TGTGCCAGCACCCTTAGCGGGTACGAGCAGTACTTC
NA	NA	TRBV2	TRBJ1-1	CASGAGMNTEAFF	TGTGCCAGCGGGGCAGGCATGAACACTGAAGCTTTCTTT
TRBD1	NA	TRBV7-8	TRBJ1-5	CASSPGTVGNQPQHF	TGTGCCAGCAGCCCTGGGACAGTGGGCAATCAGCCCCAGCATTTT
NA	few	TRBV9	TRBJ2-7	CASSVEWDTKQYF	TGTGCCAGCAGCGTAGAATGGGACACAAAGCAGTACTTC
NA	few	TRBV18	TRBJ1-1	CASSQPDTQAFF	TGTGCCAGCTCCCAACCGGACACTCAAGCTTTCTTT
NA	once	TRBV6-5	TRBJ1-2	CASSYSHANYGYTF	TGTGCCAGCAGTTACTCACACGCTAACTATGGCTACACCTTC
TRBD1	NA	TRBV11-2	TRBJ2-6	CASSLTGGAGANVLTF	TGTGCCAGCAGCTTAACAGGGGGCGCTGGGGCCAACGTCCTGACTTTC
NA	NA	TRBV29-1	TRBJ1-2	CSVEDQRGLGYTF	TGCAGCGTTGAAGATCAGCGGGGGCTTGGCTACACCTTC
NA	NA	TRBV30	TRBJ2-2	CAWSVAGELFF	TGTGCCTGGAGTGTAGCCGGGGAGCTGTTTTTT
NA	few	TRBV10-1	TRBJ2-2	CASSESGGRELFF	TGCGCCAGCAGTGAGTCCGGGGGACGGGAGCTGTTTTTT
TRBD2	NA	TRBV7-9	TRBJ2-7	CASSEGTSGSWEQYF	TGTGCCAGCAGCGAGGGGACTAGCGGGAGTTGGGAGCAGTACTTC
NA	NA	TRBV3-1/TRBV3-2	TRBJ2-1	CASSQDRKGGSEQFF	TGTGCCAGCAGCCAAGACCGGAAAGGGGGGAGTGAGCAGTTCTTC
NA	NA	TRBV30	TRBJ1-4	CACTRQTTNEKLFF	TGTGCCTGTACCCGCCAGACAACTAATGAAAAACTGTTTTTT
TRBD2	NA	TRBV6-6	TRBJ2-1	CASRDGTSGGNEQFF	TGTGCCAGCAGGGACGGGACTAGCGGGGGGAATGAGCAGTTCTTC
NA	NA	TRBV30	TRBJ1-1	CAWRGGLNTEAFF	TGTGCCTGGAGGGGGGGACTGAACACTGAAGCTTTCTTT
TRBD1	NA	TRBV29-1	TRBJ1-3	CSAQQGARNTIYF	TGCAGCGCCCAACAGGGGGCTCGAAACACCATATATTTT
NA	NA	TRBV9	TRBJ2-1	CASSVDPGGLLDYNEQFF	TGTGCCAGCAGCGTAGACCCCGGCGGCCTTCTCGACTACAATGAGCAGTTCTTC
TRBD1	NA	TRBV4-3	TRBJ1-2	CASSQAFSDRGGYTF	TGCGCCAGCAGCCAAGCATTTTCGGACAGGGGTGGCTACACCTTC